The 9 T cell receptor beta chains reported below all come from one sample, sequenced in a study of identifying expanded T cells in peripheral blood. Method: immunoSEQ multiplex PCR; TCRdb's copy keeps in-frame clones and lacks some. The sample includes 95,000 to 150,000 clones, approximately 80% seen only once; the top ten take about 3.1%. Sequencing was performed on blood. These receptors all come from a person between 18 and 75 years old in good health.

CDR3 protein: CSVAPPGKAFF. The CDR3 DNA reads TGCAGTGTCGCGCCCCCGGGGAAAGCTTTCTTT. The chain couples TRBV20-1 to TRBJ1-1, with no clear D. Germline lookup yields CDR1 DFQATT and CDR2 SNEGSKA (reference sequence). The ends were cut back, 7 bases at V and 9 bases at J, with 15 bases in the middle. The CDR3 has 11 amino acids.

The V gene is TRBV11-1, the J gene TRBJ2-7; the D call may be TRBD1 or TRBD2 (5 bases each). Germline V gives CDR1 SGHAT, CDR2 FQDESV (reference sequence). Trimming cost V 4 bases and J 4 bases, with 17 bases left between them. The CDR3 contains 15 residues. DNA for the CDR3: TGTGCCAGCAGCTCCACCCAGAGGGGCCTATACGAGCAGTACTTC. It specifies CASSSTQRGLYEQYF.

The rearrangement joins TRBV5-6 to TRBJ1-3; TRBD1 is a possible D gene (5 bases). CDR1 is SGHDT, CDR2 YYEEEE, per germline. The V end lost 6 bases, the J end lost 0 bases, and 19 bases lay between the germline ends. The CDR3 is 17 amino acids. The CDR3 DNA is TGTGCCAGCACCTTAATCGGGACTTACCGCTCTGGAAACACCATATATTTT. This gives the protein CASTLIGTYRSGNTIYF.

The rearrangement uses TRBV9 and TRBJ2-5; D may match TRBD1 or TRBD2 (5 bases each). The CDR3 length is 14 residues. Germline V lookup: CDR1 SGDLS, CDR2 YYNGEE. Between the trimmed V and J ends, which lost 3 bases and 1 base, there was a span of 10 bases. CDR3 protein: CASSASGTQETQYF. The CDR3 DNA is TGTGCCAGCAGCGCATCCGGGACCCAAGAGACCCAGTACTTC.

This clone was recorded a few times. V and J are TRBV11-2 and TRBJ1-2, with D possibly matching TRBD1 (5 bases). This CDR3 region has 14 residues. Germline loops: CDR1 SGHAT, CDR2 FQNNGV. Between the trimmed V and J ends, which lost 4 bases and 8 bases, there was a span of 17 bases. The CDR3 loop is CASSSIRTRQGYTF. The CDR3 DNA reads as TGTGCCAGCAGCTCTATTAGGACAAGGCAAGGCTACACCTTC.

This clone appeared once. The J gene is TRBJ2-1, the V gene TRBV6-1; possibly TRBD1 for D (6 bases). V lost 7 bases to trimming and J lost 9 bases, with 19 bases between them. CDR3 length: 14 residues. In germline, CDR1 is MNHNS, CDR2 SASEGT. The CDR3, as DNA: TGTGCCAGCAAAGATGAACAGGGTATGAGTGAGCAGTTCTTC. It specifies CASKDEQGMSEQFF.

About this clone itself: The junction departs from germline at one end; a sequencing error may be responsible. The rearrangement links TRBV18 to TRBJ1-1; 9 bases match TRBD1. The CDR3 spans 11 residues. CDR1 is KGHSH and CDR2 is LQKENI in the germline V gene. CDR3 bases: TGTGCCAGCTCCCCACAGGGGGCGGCTTTCTTT. Residues: CASSPQGAAFF. Drawing the rest from reference TRBV18 and TRBJ1-1, the complete variable domain is NAGVMQNPRHLVRRRGQEARLRCSPMKGHSHVYWYRQLPEEGLKFMVYLQKENIIDESGMPKERFSAEFPKEGPSILRIQQVVRGDSAAYFCASSPQGAAFFGQGTRLTVV.

The chain recombines TRBV18 with TRBJ2-7; 10 positions match TRBD1. This CDR3 has 13 amino acids. Germline V lookup: CDR1 KGHSH, CDR2 LQKENI. The V and J ends lost 6 bases and 6 bases, in that order; junction bases with no gene match: 5. CDR3 nucleotides: TGTGCCAGCTCCCCCGGGACAGGGGTCGAGCAGTACTTC. Protein sequence: CASSPGTGVEQYF.

The table lists this clone with a few counts. The chain couples TRBV5-6 to TRBJ1-6; D gene uncertain. Trimming stripped 2 bases from V and 0 bases from J, with 9 bases between. The V gene's germline CDR1 is SGHDT and CDR2 YYEEEE. This CDR3 has 16 residues. The CDR3 sequence: CASSFPGSSYNSPLHF. CDR3 nucleotides: TGTGCCAGCAGCTTTCCCGGGTCCTCCTATAATTCACCCCTCCACTTT.